This T cell receptor beta chain originates from a study of blood T cell repertoires in COVID-19. Study overall: There were acute and convalescent COVID-19 samples, and they came from the United States, Italy and Spain. Sample material is recorded as cDNA or gDNA derived from T cells, B-cell-depleted T cells, or PBMCs.

Study processing details: Estimated nucleated cell counts came from reference gene primer amplification. Data came from immunoSEQ multiplex PCR; TCRdb stores just in-frame clones and leaves some out. For V, J and clone size, that table is used; D and trimming come from the DNA. The data show fewer than 200,000 clones, 70% to 85% seen once. Germline CDR1 and CDR2: MRHNA and SNTAGT. This CDR3 has 15 residues. The V and J ends lost 2 bases and 0 bases respectively, with 8 bases between them. The TCR sequence derives from a man aged 55 to 70 who had recovered from COVID-19. The chain couples TRBV6-4 to TRBJ1-5; D gene uncertain. Sequencing was carried out using peripheral blood. The DNA of the CDR3 is TGTGCCAGCAGTGACAGGGAGGATAGCAATCAGCCCCAGCATTTT. It yields the protein CASSDREDSNQPQHF.